The rows below give T cell receptor beta chains drawn from one sample of a study of OX40 agonist ivuxolimab in advanced cancers. The repertoire was sequenced with immunoSEQ multiplex PCR; TCRdb's copy has only in-frame clones and lacks some. The sample includes tens of thousands of clones, roughly four fifths of them seen just once. The material was CD4+ or CD8+ T cells sorted from blood, obtained in a trial of the OX40 agonist ivuxolimab. The receptor source for this set is an adult with an advanced solid tumor such as melanoma, head and neck, liver or kidney cancer. The CDR3 runs from the conserved cysteine through the conserved F or W. Each record gives: J gene, clone size, D gene, V gene, CDR3 protein, CDR3 DNA. A D gene is named only where the DNA matches it firmly. Clone size is shown for a subset of rows, as once, few, many or a class of expanded clone.

TRBJ2-5 | NA | NA | TRBV28 | CASSPRPKETQYF | TGTGCCAGCAGCCCTCGACCGAAAGAGACCCAGTACTTC
TRBJ2-1 | NA | TRBD2 | TRBV6-1 | CASILQLSAGGQFF | TGTGCCAGCATTCTCCAGTTGTCAGCGGGAGGGCAGTTCTTC
TRBJ1-3 | NA | TRBD1 | TRBV10-3 | CAISDRGPNSGNTIYF | TGTGCCATCAGTGACAGGGGGCCGAACTCTGGAAACACCATATATTTT
TRBJ1-3 | NA | TRBD1 | TRBV18 | CASSPSTGAGNTIYF | TGTGCCAGCTCACCTTCTACAGGGGCGGGAAACACCATATATTTT
TRBJ1-2 | NA | TRBD1 | TRBV19 | CASSTTGGDGYTF | TGTGCCAGTAGTACCACAGGGGGCGATGGCTACACCTTC
TRBJ2-3 | NA | NA | TRBV5-4 | CASSLFTGGGDTQYF | TGTGCCAGCAGCTTGTTTACAGGGGGGGGAGATACGCAGTATTTT
TRBJ2-5 | NA | NA | TRBV28 | CASTRRGTQYF | TGTGCCAGCACCAGACGAGGGACCCAGTACTTC
TRBJ2-7 | NA | NA | TRBV5-5 | CASRPTRGGSSYEQYF | TGTGCCAGCAGGCCTACTAGGGGCGGTAGCTCCTACGAGCAGTACTTC
TRBJ2-2 | once | NA | TRBV11-3 | CASSLEGGTGNTGELFF | TGTGCCAGCAGCTTAGAGGGGGGGACAGGGAACACCGGGGAGCTGTTTTTT
TRBJ1-3 | NA | NA | TRBV21-1 | CASSKEDFRGSGTIYF | TGTGCCAGCAGCAAAGAAGACTTCAGGGGATCCGGCACCATATATTTT
TRBJ2-5 | NA | NA | TRBV4-2 | CASSQVNVQNQETQYF | TGTGCCAGCAGCCAAGTTAATGTTCAGAACCAAGAGACCCAGTACTTC
TRBJ2-1 | NA | NA | TRBV11-2 | CASSLEASNEQFF | TGTGCCAGCAGCTTAGAGGCGAGCAATGAGCAGTTCTTC
TRBJ2-7 | few | NA | TRBV27 | CASSLTSRGGEQYF | TGTGCCAGCAGTTTGACTTCCCGAGGGGGGGAGCAGTACTTC
TRBJ1-1 | NA | TRBD1 | TRBV25-1 | CASSPSTNRGGNTEAFF | TGTGCCAGCAGTCCCTCGACCAACAGGGGAGGGAACACTGAAGCTTTCTTT
TRBJ1-2 | NA | NA | TRBV7-2 | CASSLGTHYGYTF | TGTGCCAGCAGCTTAGGGACTCACTATGGCTACACCTTC
TRBJ2-1 | few | TRBD2 | TRBV10-3 | CAISQGSGGATEQFF | TGTGCCATCAGTCAAGGGAGCGGGGGGGCGACTGAGCAGTTCTTC
TRBJ2-1 | NA | NA | TRBV11-2 | CASSLSYYEQFF | TGTGCCAGCAGCTTAAGTTACTATGAGCAGTTCTTC
TRBJ1-1 | NA | TRBD1 | TRBV19 | CASSFADRVSEAFF | TGTGCCAGTAGTTTCGCGGACAGGGTGTCTGAAGCTTTCTTT
TRBJ1-2 | NA | NA | TRBV15 | CATSRGQANYGYTF | TGTGCCACCAGCAGAGGACAGGCTAACTATGGCTACACCTTC
TRBJ1-1 | NA | TRBD1 | TRBV28 | CASSRGGRGTEAFF | TGTGCCAGCAGCAGGGGGGGGCGCGGGACTGAAGCTTTCTTT
TRBJ2-3 | NA | NA | TRBV10-3 | CAISPRDHQYF | TGTGCCATCAGTCCTCGGGACCACCAGTATTTT
TRBJ2-2 | NA | TRBD1 | TRBV25-1 | CASRGTGITGELFF | TGTGCCAGCAGGGGGACAGGGATCACCGGGGAGCTGTTTTTT
TRBJ2-1 | NA | NA | TRBV7-3 | CASSLNGRSLYNEQFF | TGTGCCAGCAGCTTAAACGGGCGGAGCTTATACAATGAGCAGTTCTTC
TRBJ2-7 | few | NA | TRBV4-2 | CASSRGPEGGQNEQYF | TGTGCCAGCAGCCGCGGACCCGAGGGGGGCCAGAACGAGCAGTACTTC
TRBJ2-1 | NA | TRBD2 | TRBV28 | CASRRNAGDEQFF | TGTGCCAGCAGACGTAATGCGGGGGATGAGCAGTTCTTC
TRBJ1-4 | NA | NA | TRBV29-1 | CSGTTGPNEKLFF | TGCAGCGGAACGACAGGCCCTAATGAAAAACTGTTTTTT
TRBJ2-5 | NA | NA | TRBV7-2 | CASSLGGSETQYF | TGTGCCAGCAGCTTAGGGGGGTCGGAGACCCAGTACTTC
TRBJ2-1 | NA | TRBD2 | TRBV5-4 | CASSFVGLGGGEQFF | TGTGCCAGCAGCTTTGTGGGACTAGGTGGCGGTGAGCAGTTCTTC
TRBJ1-1 | NA | NA | TRBV7-9 | CASSPSRLDRWRANTEAFF | TGTGCCAGCAGCCCTAGTCGGCTTGACAGATGGAGGGCGAACACTGAAGCTTTCTTT
TRBJ1-1 | NA | NA | TRBV9 | CASSPIGVNTEAFF | TGTGCCAGCAGCCCGATCGGCGTGAACACTGAAGCTTTCTTT
TRBJ1-1 | NA | NA | TRBV27 | CASIAAGGDTEAFF | TGTGCCAGCATAGCGGCGGGGGGGGACACTGAAGCTTTCTTT
TRBJ2-3 | NA | NA | TRBV7-9 | CASSFGRATDTQYF | TGTGCCAGCAGCTTTGGCCGGGCGACAGATACGCAGTATTTT
TRBJ2-7 | NA | NA | TRBV7-8 | CASSSTTSYEQYF | TGTGCCAGCAGCTCGACCACCTCCTACGAGCAGTACTTC
TRBJ2-1 | once | NA | TRBV14 | CASSRRDLKPNEQFF | TGTGCCAGCAGCCGCCGGGACCTTAAGCCCAATGAGCAGTTCTTC
TRBJ2-2 | few | TRBD1 | TRBV9 | CASRDRVDTGELFF | TGTGCCAGCCGGGACAGGGTCGACACCGGGGAGCTGTTTTTT
TRBJ1-4 | NA | NA | TRBV15 | CATRLSGAGEKLFF | TGTGCCACTAGGTTATCGGGGGCAGGTGAAAAACTGTTTTTT
TRBJ2-1 | NA | NA | TRBV27 | CASSATSNEQFF | TGTGCCAGCAGTGCGACTAGCAATGAGCAGTTCTTC